These 9 T cell receptor beta chains were sequenced from one sample in a study of cytomegalovirus exposure and HLA in healthy donors. Primers included in the PCR were 60 Vbeta and 13 Jbeta primers. The repertoire was sequenced with immunoSEQ multiplex PCR; TCRdb's copy has only in-frame clones and lacks some. Altogether about 240,000 clones are present, around 84% being singletons, with the ten largest covering roughly 0.24%. The sample consisted of PBMCs. These receptors were obtained from a girl aged 2 to 9 in good health and CMV-seronegative.

This chain connects TRBV6-1 to TRBJ1-1; D is undetermined. This CDR3 is built from 14 residues. Trimming shortened V by 6 bases and J by 6 bases, and 17 bases separated the two germline ends. In germline, CDR1 is MNHNS, CDR2 SASEGT. CDR3 loop: CASSVLVASSEAFF. The CDR3 DNA sequence: TGTGCCAGCAGCGTCCTTGTGGCCTCCTCTGAAGCTTTCTTT.

This chain uses TRBV7-3 with TRBJ1-1; D gene uncertain. Looked up from germline, CDR1 is SGHTA and CDR2 is FQGTGA. The CDR3 loop spans 13 amino acids. V was cut by 3 bases and J by 1 base, with 6 bases left in between. The CDR3 nucleotides are TGTGCCAGCAGCTTCGGGGAGAACACTGAAGCTTTCTTT. Translation gives CASSFGENTEAFF.

The V call is TRBV6-5, the J call TRBJ1-2, with 8 positions matching TRBD1. The CDR3 runs 14 residues. Germline CDR1 and CDR2: MNHEY and SVGAGI. The V and J ends lost 1 base and 7 bases, in that order; junction bases with no gene match: 5. CDR3 residues: CASSYYQGAGGYTF. The CDR3 bases are TGTGCCAGCAGTTACTACCAGGGGGCCGGTGGCTACACCTTC.

This clone was recorded once. The chain joins TRBV7-8 to TRBJ1-5; tentative D call: TRBD1 (6 bases). V lost 4 bases and J lost 11, with 12 bases in between. The CDR3 length is 12 residues. Germline CDR1 is SGHVS and CDR2 is FQNEAQ. The CDR3 nucleotides read TGTGCCAGCAGCTCAACAGGGAGAACCCAGCATTTT. This codes for CASSSTGRTQHF.

The chain combines TRBV6-5 with TRBJ2-5; unclear D gene. CDR1 and CDR2 (germline): MNHEY, SVGAGI. Trimming took 10 bases from V and 1 from J, leaving 13 bases between them. The CDR3 contains 13 residues. The DNA for the CDR3 is TGTGCCACCAGGCGGCACCTCCAAGAGACCCAGTACTTC. It yields the protein CATRRHLQETQYF.

The CDR3 DNA sequence: TGCAGCGTCGCCCTCCCGGGACAGGGGCACACTGAAGCTTTCTTT. Its protein product is CSVALPGQGHTEAFF. The V and J genes are TRBV29-1 and TRBJ1-1; 10 positions match TRBD1. The germline V gene has CDR1 SQVTM and CDR2 ANQGSEA. V trimming: 6 bases; J trimming: 3 bases; junction bases outside the gene matches: 10. CDR3 length equals 15 residues.

The J gene is TRBJ2-2, the V gene TRBV7-9; the D gene is possibly TRBD1 (5 bases). The CDR3 is 13 amino acids. V was shortened by 5 bases and J by 6 bases, with 10 bases between the two germline ends. Per the germline V gene, CDR1 is SEHNR and CDR2 is FQNEAQ (reference sequence). The CDR3 coding sequence is TGTGCCAGCAGCAAGGCGACAGCCGGGGAGCTGTTTTTT. Translated: CASSKATAGELFF.

The chain links TRBV28 to TRBJ1-1; TRBD1 aligns across 8 bases. The CDR3 sequence is 11 residues long. Germline V CDR1 and CDR2: MDHEN, SYDVKM. Germline trimming cut 6 bases from V and 11 bases from J; bases unmatched to any gene: 5. The CDR3 DNA sequence: TGTGCCAGCAGGATTGACAGGGGTGCTTTCTTT. It encodes CASRIDRGAFF.

The chain employs TRBV5-1 and TRBJ2-1; D ambiguous. V was clipped by 4 bases and J by 5 bases, with 4 bases between them. The CDR3 has 11 amino acids. From germline, CDR1 is SGHRS and CDR2 YFSETQ. The CDR3 coding sequence is TGCGCCAGCAGCGCAGACAATGAGCAGTTCTTC. Its protein is CASSADNEQFF. Variable domain in full (rest from reference TRBV5-1 and TRBJ2-1): KAGVTQTPRYLIKTRGQQVTLSCSPISGHRSVSWYQQTPGQGLQFLFEYFSETQRNKGNFPGRFSGRQFSNSRSEMNVSTLELGDSALYLCASSADNEQFFGPGTRLTVL.